These T cell receptor beta chains were read from a single sample in a study of T-cell reconstitution after alpha-beta-depleted transplantation in children. MiXCR, run by TCRdb on the PCR reads, gives a single entry per CDR3 protein. This table holds 500,000 or so distinct CDR3 sequences, over 25% found once. The specimen was PBMCs from the stem cell graft donor, collected from the stem cell graft. These receptors all come from a human donor who donated a stem cell graft to a child with aplastic anemia. Each CDR3 is given with its conserved first and last residue. D genes are given only for firm matches. Where a row states a size, it is once, few, many or the class of an expanded clone; other rows omit it.

j_gene: TRBJ1-2
v_gene: TRBV27
abundance: -
d_gene: TRBD1
CDR3aa: CASSNRDRANYGYTF
CDR3nt: TGTGCCAGCAGCAATCGGGACAGGGCTAACTATGGCTACACCTTC

j_gene: TRBJ2-7
v_gene: TRBV7-8
abundance: -
d_gene: -
CDR3aa: CASSLSTGVNYEQYF
CDR3nt: TGTGCCAGCAGCTTAAGTACTGGGGTGAACTACGAGCAGTACTTC

j_gene: TRBJ2-1
v_gene: TRBV12-3/TRBV12-4
abundance: -
d_gene: TRBD1
CDR3aa: CASRLRGQGNNEQFF
CDR3nt: TGTGCCAGCCGCCTTAGGGGGCAGGGAAACAATGAGCAGTTCTTC

j_gene: TRBJ2-5
v_gene: TRBV5-6
abundance: few
d_gene: -
CDR3aa: CASSLRDTRIGTQYF
CDR3nt: TGTGCCAGCAGCTTAAGGGACACACGAATCGGGACCCAGTACTTC

j_gene: TRBJ1-3
v_gene: TRBV12-3/TRBV12-4
abundance: -
d_gene: TRBD1
CDR3aa: CASSYTGGSGNTIYF
CDR3nt: TGTGCCAGCAGTTACACAGGGGGCTCTGGAAACACCATATATTTT

j_gene: TRBJ1-4
v_gene: TRBV12-3/TRBV12-4
abundance: -
d_gene: TRBD1
CDR3aa: CASSFLWGQNEKLFF
CDR3nt: TGTGCCAGCAGTTTTTTATGGGGACAGAATGAAAAACTGTTTTTT

j_gene: TRBJ2-1
v_gene: TRBV7-9
abundance: -
d_gene: TRBD2
CDR3aa: CASSLEMGLGSYNEQFF
CDR3nt: TGTGCCAGCAGCTTAGAGATGGGACTAGGGTCCTACAATGAGCAGTTCTTC

j_gene: TRBJ1-6
v_gene: TRBV9
abundance: -
d_gene: -
CDR3aa: CASSASGARSPLHF
CDR3nt: TGTGCCAGCAGCGCGTCGGGGGCCCGGTCACCCCTCCACTTT

j_gene: TRBJ2-5
v_gene: TRBV20-1
abundance: few
d_gene: TRBD2
CDR3aa: CSARAGLAGGQETQYF
CDR3nt: TGCAGTGCTAGAGCGGGACTAGCGGGAGGCCAAGAGACCCAGTACTTC

j_gene: TRBJ2-2
v_gene: TRBV11-1
abundance: -
d_gene: -
CDR3aa: CASSASYTGELFF
CDR3nt: TGTGCCAGCAGCGCGAGTTACACCGGGGAGCTGTTTTTT

j_gene: TRBJ2-1
v_gene: TRBV20-1
abundance: once
d_gene: -
CDR3aa: CSAPGLTSGYEQFF
CDR3nt: TGCAGTGCACCCGGGCTGACGTCGGGGTATGAGCAGTTCTTC

j_gene: TRBJ2-5
v_gene: TRBV6-1
abundance: -
d_gene: -
CDR3aa: CASSRPGTSQETQYF
CDR3nt: TGTGCCAGCAGTCGCCCCGGGACGTCCCAAGAGACCCAGTACTTC

j_gene: TRBJ2-4
v_gene: TRBV7-2
abundance: once
d_gene: -
CDR3aa: CASSLEGNIQYF
CDR3nt: TGTGCCAGCAGCTTAGAAGGAAACATTCAGTACTTC

j_gene: TRBJ2-3
v_gene: TRBV10-1
abundance: -
d_gene: TRBD2
CDR3aa: CASSGAGSVTQYF
CDR3nt: TGCGCCAGCAGTGGAGCGGGGTCCGTCACGCAGTATTTT

j_gene: TRBJ1-5
v_gene: TRBV5-1
abundance: many
d_gene: -
CDR3aa: CASSLTGGGNQPQHF
CDR3nt: TGTGCCAGCAGTCTTACGGGGGGAGGCAATCAGCCCCAGCATTTT

j_gene: TRBJ1-1
v_gene: TRBV30
abundance: -
d_gene: TRBD1
CDR3aa: CAWGTDEWEPEAFF
CDR3nt: TGTGCCTGGGGGACAGACGAGTGGGAACCTGAAGCTTTCTTT

j_gene: TRBJ2-7
v_gene: TRBV29-1
abundance: few
d_gene: -
CDR3aa: CSVSRTYEQYF
CDR3nt: TGCAGCGTCTCCCGGACCTACGAGCAGTACTTC

j_gene: TRBJ2-3
v_gene: TRBV7-3
abundance: -
d_gene: -
CDR3aa: CASSLTKEDTQYF
CDR3nt: TGTGCCAGCAGCTTAACCAAGGAGGATACGCAGTATTTT

j_gene: TRBJ1-2
v_gene: TRBV5-6
abundance: -
d_gene: TRBD1
CDR3aa: CASSQGGRGELGYTF
CDR3nt: TGTGCCAGCAGCCAGGGGGGAAGGGGAGAACTTGGCTACACCTTC

j_gene: TRBJ2-1
v_gene: TRBV6-1
abundance: -
d_gene: -
CDR3aa: CASSVAGAGHNEQFF
CDR3nt: TGTGCCAGCAGTGTTGCAGGGGCGGGCCACAATGAGCAGTTCTTC

j_gene: TRBJ2-7
v_gene: TRBV12-3/TRBV12-4
abundance: -
d_gene: -
CDR3aa: CASTWGQGSYEQYF
CDR3nt: TGTGCCAGCACCTGGGGGCAGGGGTCCTACGAGCAGTACTTC

j_gene: TRBJ2-1
v_gene: TRBV20-1
abundance: -
d_gene: TRBD1
CDR3aa: CSASYTGDSYNEQFF
CDR3nt: TGCAGTGCCAGCTACACAGGGGACTCCTACAATGAGCAGTTCTTC

j_gene: TRBJ2-2
v_gene: TRBV10-3
abundance: -
d_gene: TRBD1
CDR3aa: CAISGATGDPGELFF
CDR3nt: TGTGCCATCAGTGGCGCGACAGGGGATCCCGGGGAGCTGTTTTTT

j_gene: TRBJ2-1
v_gene: TRBV29-1
abundance: few
d_gene: TRBD2
CDR3aa: CASGSASYNEQFF
CDR3nt: TGCGCGAGCGGGAGTGCCTCCTACAATGAGCAGTTCTTC

j_gene: TRBJ1-5
v_gene: TRBV20-1
abundance: -
d_gene: -
CDR3aa: CSARVGGTDQPQHF
CDR3nt: TGCAGTGCTAGAGTAGGGGGGACCGATCAGCCCCAGCATTTT

j_gene: TRBJ2-1
v_gene: TRBV9
abundance: -
d_gene: TRBD2
CDR3aa: CASSYTSGSGDEQFF
CDR3nt: TGTGCCAGCAGCTACACTAGCGGGAGTGGTGATGAGCAGTTCTTC

j_gene: TRBJ1-5
v_gene: TRBV12-3/TRBV12-4
abundance: few
d_gene: -
CDR3aa: CASSDFGQPQHF
CDR3nt: TGTGCCAGCAGCGACTTTGGTCAGCCCCAGCATTTT

j_gene: TRBJ2-1
v_gene: TRBV29-1
abundance: -
d_gene: TRBD1
CDR3aa: CSVEGQRAYNEQFF
CDR3nt: TGCAGCGTAGAGGGACAGAGAGCATACAATGAGCAGTTCTTC

j_gene: TRBJ1-6
v_gene: TRBV12-3/TRBV12-4
abundance: -
d_gene: TRBD1
CDR3aa: CASNSDRRNSPLHF
CDR3nt: TGTGCCAGCAACTCGGACAGGCGAAATTCACCCCTCCACTTT

j_gene: TRBJ1-5
v_gene: TRBV12-3/TRBV12-4
abundance: -
d_gene: -
CDR3aa: CASSLTEDQPQHF
CDR3nt: TGTGCCAGCAGTCTGACGGAAGATCAGCCCCAGCATTTT

j_gene: TRBJ1-1
v_gene: TRBV18
abundance: few
d_gene: -
CDR3aa: CASSLFRGKHTEAFF
CDR3nt: TGTGCCAGCTCATTGTTTCGCGGGAAACACACTGAAGCTTTCTTT

j_gene: TRBJ2-1
v_gene: TRBV5-1
abundance: few
d_gene: TRBD2
CDR3aa: CASSLWTSGQMNEQFF
CDR3nt: TGCGCCAGCAGCCTATGGACTAGCGGACAAATGAATGAGCAGTTCTTC

j_gene: TRBJ1-1
v_gene: TRBV5-1
abundance: few
d_gene: TRBD1
CDR3aa: CASSSGDRNTEAFF
CDR3nt: TGCGCCAGCAGCTCGGGGGACAGGAACACTGAAGCTTTCTTT

j_gene: TRBJ2-3
v_gene: TRBV24-1
abundance: -
d_gene: TRBD2
CDR3aa: CATSEPTSGSTDTQYF
CDR3nt: TGTGCCACCAGTGAGCCGACTAGCGGGAGTACAGATACGCAGTATTTT

j_gene: TRBJ2-1
v_gene: TRBV4-2
abundance: -
d_gene: -
CDR3aa: CASSRDGRDGTSTNEQFF
CDR3nt: TGTGCCAGCAGCCGAGACGGGCGGGATGGGACTTCCACCAATGAGCAGTTCTTC

j_gene: TRBJ1-1
v_gene: TRBV19
abundance: -
d_gene: TRBD1
CDR3aa: CASSPRQGQVMNTEAFF
CDR3nt: TGTGCCAGTAGTCCGAGACAGGGCCAAGTCATGAACACTGAAGCTTTCTTT

j_gene: TRBJ2-1
v_gene: TRBV29-1
abundance: few
d_gene: TRBD2
CDR3aa: CSVGGASGAPGEQFF
CDR3nt: TGCAGCGTCGGCGGGGCTAGCGGGGCCCCCGGAGAGCAGTTCTTC

j_gene: TRBJ2-7
v_gene: TRBV7-2
abundance: few
d_gene: -
CDR3aa: CASSLGSAADEQYF
CDR3nt: TGTGCCAGCAGCTTAGGCTCAGCGGCCGACGAGCAGTACTTC

j_gene: TRBJ1-1
v_gene: TRBV12-3/TRBV12-4
abundance: few
d_gene: -
CDR3aa: CASSYTLTGTEAFF
CDR3nt: TGTGCCAGCAGTTACACGCTGACAGGCACTGAAGCTTTCTTT

j_gene: TRBJ1-1
v_gene: TRBV20-1
abundance: -
d_gene: -
CDR3aa: CRGGGGLAEAFF
CDR3nt: TGCAGGGGCGGGGGGGGTTTGGCTGAAGCTTTCTTT

j_gene: TRBJ2-7
v_gene: TRBV7-2
abundance: -
d_gene: TRBD1
CDR3aa: CASSRRDRVAEQYF
CDR3nt: TGTGCCAGCAGCCGCCGGGACAGGGTAGCCGAGCAGTACTTC

j_gene: TRBJ1-2
v_gene: TRBV7-2
abundance: -
d_gene: -
CDR3aa: CASSPTPIGVGYTF
CDR3nt: TGTGCCAGCAGCCCTACCCCTATAGGGGTAGGCTACACCTTC

j_gene: TRBJ1-1
v_gene: TRBV18
abundance: -
d_gene: -
CDR3aa: CASSRTDTEAFF
CDR3nt: TGTGCCAGCTCACGTACGGACACTGAAGCTTTCTTT

j_gene: TRBJ1-1
v_gene: TRBV14
abundance: -
d_gene: -
CDR3aa: CASSQGGGVAEAFF
CDR3nt: TGTGCCAGCAGCCAAGGAGGGGGAGTGGCTGAAGCTTTCTTT

j_gene: TRBJ1-2
v_gene: TRBV27
abundance: -
d_gene: -
CDR3aa: CASSPTSSYGYTF
CDR3nt: TGTGCCAGCAGTCCAACTTCAAGCTATGGCTACACCTTC

j_gene: TRBJ2-3
v_gene: TRBV4-3
abundance: -
d_gene: TRBD2
CDR3aa: CASSEGLAGRATDTQYF
CDR3nt: TGCGCCAGCAGCGAAGGACTAGCGGGCCGGGCCACAGATACGCAGTATTTT

j_gene: TRBJ2-5
v_gene: TRBV20-1
abundance: many
d_gene: -
CDR3aa: CSARGLEWETQYF
CDR3nt: TGCAGTGCTAGAGGACTAGAATGGGAGACCCAGTACTTC

j_gene: TRBJ2-7
v_gene: TRBV7-2
abundance: -
d_gene: -
CDR3aa: CASSLPSSLYEQYF
CDR3nt: TGTGCCAGCAGCTTGCCCTCAAGCCTCTACGAGCAGTACTTC

j_gene: TRBJ2-5
v_gene: TRBV27
abundance: -
d_gene: TRBD2
CDR3aa: CASSLLGTSGRGETQYF
CDR3nt: TGTGCCAGCAGTTTACTTGGTACTAGCGGGAGGGGAGAGACCCAGTACTTC

j_gene: TRBJ2-1
v_gene: TRBV24-1
abundance: -
d_gene: TRBD2
CDR3aa: CATSEQPGTSATRNEQFF
CDR3nt: TGTGCCACCAGTGAACAGCCCGGGACTAGCGCTACTCGCAATGAGCAGTTCTTC

j_gene: TRBJ2-4
v_gene: TRBV5-4
abundance: -
d_gene: TRBD2
CDR3aa: CASSLREGPGLGIQYF
CDR3nt: TGTGCCAGCAGCTTGCGGGAGGGCCCGGGGCTTGGCATTCAGTACTTC

j_gene: TRBJ2-1
v_gene: TRBV20-1
abundance: many
d_gene: TRBD2
CDR3aa: CSARTSGFYNEQFF
CDR3nt: TGCAGTGCCCGAACTAGCGGGTTTTACAATGAGCAGTTCTTC

j_gene: TRBJ2-5
v_gene: TRBV5-1
abundance: few
d_gene: -
CDR3aa: CASSLAGNYQETQYF
CDR3nt: TGCGCCAGCAGCTTGGCGGGAAACTATCAAGAGACCCAGTACTTC

j_gene: TRBJ2-2
v_gene: TRBV5-1
abundance: -
d_gene: TRBD2
CDR3aa: CASSWGGLTPNTGELFF
CDR3nt: TGCGCCAGCAGCTGGGGGGGTTTGACACCGAACACCGGGGAGCTGTTTTTT

j_gene: TRBJ2-3
v_gene: TRBV20-1
abundance: -
d_gene: -
CDR3aa: CSAPSRAGPSTDTQYF
CDR3nt: TGCAGTGCCCCCTCCCGCGCGGGTCCTAGCACAGATACGCAGTATTTT

j_gene: TRBJ1-5
v_gene: TRBV6-1
abundance: few
d_gene: -
CDR3aa: CASSKNSGVGPNQPQHF
CDR3nt: TGTGCCAGCAGCAAAAATTCCGGGGTCGGGCCTAATCAGCCCCAGCATTTT

j_gene: TRBJ2-7
v_gene: TRBV5-1
abundance: many
d_gene: TRBD2
CDR3aa: CASSLTSGSSYEQYF
CDR3nt: TGTGCCAGCAGTCTCACTAGCGGGAGTTCCTACGAGCAGTACTTC

j_gene: TRBJ2-3
v_gene: TRBV10-3
abundance: -
d_gene: -
CDR3aa: CAISGQDSLTDTQYF
CDR3nt: TGTGCCATCAGTGGACAAGACAGCCTCACAGATACGCAGTATTTT